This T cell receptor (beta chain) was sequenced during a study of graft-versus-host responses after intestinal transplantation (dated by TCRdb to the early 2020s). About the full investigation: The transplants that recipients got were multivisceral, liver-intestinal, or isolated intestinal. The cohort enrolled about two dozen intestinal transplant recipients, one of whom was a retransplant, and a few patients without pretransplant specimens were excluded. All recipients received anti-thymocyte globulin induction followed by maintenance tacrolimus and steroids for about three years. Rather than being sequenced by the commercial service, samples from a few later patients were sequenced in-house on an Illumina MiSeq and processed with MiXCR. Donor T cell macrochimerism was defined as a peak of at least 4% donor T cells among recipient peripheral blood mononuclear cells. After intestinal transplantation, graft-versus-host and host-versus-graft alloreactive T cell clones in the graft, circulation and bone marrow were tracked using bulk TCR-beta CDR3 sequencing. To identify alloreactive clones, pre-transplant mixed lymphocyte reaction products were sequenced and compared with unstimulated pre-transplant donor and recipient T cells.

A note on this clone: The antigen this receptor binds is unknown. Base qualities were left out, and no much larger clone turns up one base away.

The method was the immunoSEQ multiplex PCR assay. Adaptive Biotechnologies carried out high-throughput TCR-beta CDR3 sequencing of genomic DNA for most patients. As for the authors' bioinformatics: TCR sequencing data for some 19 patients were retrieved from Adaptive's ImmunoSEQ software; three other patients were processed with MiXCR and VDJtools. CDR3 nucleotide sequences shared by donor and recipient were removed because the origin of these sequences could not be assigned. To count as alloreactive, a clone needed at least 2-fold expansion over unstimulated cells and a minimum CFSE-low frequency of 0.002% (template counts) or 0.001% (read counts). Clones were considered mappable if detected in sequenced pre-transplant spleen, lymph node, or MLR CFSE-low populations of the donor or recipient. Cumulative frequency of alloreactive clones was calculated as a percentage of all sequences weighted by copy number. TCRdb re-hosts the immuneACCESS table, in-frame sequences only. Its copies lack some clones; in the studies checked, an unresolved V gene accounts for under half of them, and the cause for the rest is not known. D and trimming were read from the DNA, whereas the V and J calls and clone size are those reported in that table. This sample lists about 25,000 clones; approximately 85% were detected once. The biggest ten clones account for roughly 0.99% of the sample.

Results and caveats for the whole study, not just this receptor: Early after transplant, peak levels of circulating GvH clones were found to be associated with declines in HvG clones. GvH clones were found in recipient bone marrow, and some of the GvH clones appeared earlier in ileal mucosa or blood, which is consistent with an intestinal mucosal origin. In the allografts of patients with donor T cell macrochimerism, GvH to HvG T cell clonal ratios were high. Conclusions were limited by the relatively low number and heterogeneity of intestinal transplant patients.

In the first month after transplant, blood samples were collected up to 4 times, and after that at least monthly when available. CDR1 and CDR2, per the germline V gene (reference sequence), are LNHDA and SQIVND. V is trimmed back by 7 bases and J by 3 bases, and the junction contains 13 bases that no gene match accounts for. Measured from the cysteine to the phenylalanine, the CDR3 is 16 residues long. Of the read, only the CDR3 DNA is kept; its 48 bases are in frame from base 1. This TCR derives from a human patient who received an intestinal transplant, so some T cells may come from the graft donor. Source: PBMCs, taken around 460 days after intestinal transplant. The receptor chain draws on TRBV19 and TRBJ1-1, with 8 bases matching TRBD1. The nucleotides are TGTGCCAGTATCCGACAGGGGAAGGCCTTTGACACTGAAGCTTTCTTT. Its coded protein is CASIRQGKAFDTEAFF.